The 4 T cell receptor beta chains below were found in one sample sequenced in a study of cytomegalovirus exposure and HLA in healthy donors. Sequencing was performed with immunoSEQ multiplex PCR; in TCRdb, only in-frame clones are kept and a portion is missing. Among 82,000 or so clones listed, 85% to 95% were seen once. The source material was PBMCs. Every receptor here comes from a woman aged 18-29 years in good health and CMV-seronegative.

V is TRBV5-5 and J is TRBJ1-2; 9 bases are shared with TRBD1. The V segment lost 1 base and the J segment 4 bases; nucleotides outside the gene matches: 5. From germline, CDR1 is SGHKS and CDR2 YYEKEE (reference sequence). CDR3 length: 15 residues. The CDR3 sequence: CASSLTPTGGYGYTF. Here the CDR3 DNA reads TGTGCCAGCAGCTTGACCCCGACAGGGGGCTATGGCTACACCTTC.

This chain links TRBV11-2 with TRBJ2-1; 8 bases line up with TRBD2. With V trimmed by 3 bases and J by 5 bases, 6 bases remained unmatched. In germline, CDR1 is SGHAT, CDR2 FQNNGV. This CDR3 has 15 residues. The CDR3 loop is CASSLLAGGNNEQFF. CDR3 coding DNA: TGTGCCAGCAGCTTGCTAGCGGGTGGCAACAATGAGCAGTTCTTC.

The chain couples TRBV5-1 to TRBJ2-5; D might be TRBD2 (5 bases). Germline-derived CDR1 and CDR2 are SGHRS and YFSETQ. This CDR3 spans 10 amino acids. Deletions cut 8 bases from V and 5 bases from J, with 7 bases between. CDR3 sequence: CASGEETQYF. CDR3 DNA: TGCGCCAGTGGGGAGGAGACCCAGTACTTC.

This clone was seen more than once but under ten times. The rearrangement uses TRBV18 and TRBJ2-1; D perhaps matches TRBD2 (5 bases). The germline V gene has CDR1 KGHSH and CDR2 LQKENI. Trimming took off 6 bases at V and 2 bases at J, with 11 bases between the two ends. The CDR3 sequence is 14 residues long. The CDR3 here is CASSTLAPYNEQFF. Here the CDR3 DNA reads TGTGCCAGCTCTACCCTAGCCCCCTACAATGAGCAGTTCTTC.